The sequence of this T cell receptor (beta chain) was determined in a study of Ad26.COV2.S vaccination and SARS-CoV-2 variants. Study-wide results and limits: Reportedly, spike-specific CD8+ and CD4+ T cell responses achieved substantial breadth once vaccination had taken place. Comparable non-spike TCR breadth was observed in vaccine and placebo recipients. Recipients given vaccine exceeded placebo recipients in spike-specific TCR breadth.

Trimming stripped 1 base from V and 8 bases from J, with 17 bases between. Germline-derived CDR1 and CDR2 are LNHDA and SQIVND (reference sequence). CDR3 length: 15 residues. Regarding this clone: Its antigen is not known.

Method: immunoSEQ multiplex PCR; TCRdb's copy keeps in-frame clones and lacks some. Among around 94,000 clones, less than 85% were seen once, and the ten largest hold 15% to 20%. The chain combines TRBV19 with TRBJ1-2, with D hard to call. The source is a human donor who had recovered from COVID-19. This specimen consisted of peripheral blood, obtained after recovery from COVID-19. CDR3 nucleotide sequence: TGTGCCAGTAGTATAGGGGCCGTCGGTCGGAGGGGCTACACCTTC. Encoded protein: CASSIGAVGRRGYTF.